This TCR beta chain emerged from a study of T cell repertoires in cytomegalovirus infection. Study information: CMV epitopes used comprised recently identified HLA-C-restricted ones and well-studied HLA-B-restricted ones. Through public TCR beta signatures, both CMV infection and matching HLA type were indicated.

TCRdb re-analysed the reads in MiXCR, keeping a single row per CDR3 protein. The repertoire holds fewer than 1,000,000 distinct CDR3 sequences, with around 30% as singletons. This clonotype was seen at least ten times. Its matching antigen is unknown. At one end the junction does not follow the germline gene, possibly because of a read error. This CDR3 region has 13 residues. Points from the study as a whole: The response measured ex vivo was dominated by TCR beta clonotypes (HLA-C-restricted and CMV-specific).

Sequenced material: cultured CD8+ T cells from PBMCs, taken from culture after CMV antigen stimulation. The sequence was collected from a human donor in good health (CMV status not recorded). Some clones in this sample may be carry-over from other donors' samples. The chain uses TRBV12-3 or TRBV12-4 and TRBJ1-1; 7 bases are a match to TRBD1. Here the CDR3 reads CASSFKGAGIYLF. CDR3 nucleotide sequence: TGTGCCAGCAGTTTTAAGGGGGCGGGAATTTACCTCTTT.